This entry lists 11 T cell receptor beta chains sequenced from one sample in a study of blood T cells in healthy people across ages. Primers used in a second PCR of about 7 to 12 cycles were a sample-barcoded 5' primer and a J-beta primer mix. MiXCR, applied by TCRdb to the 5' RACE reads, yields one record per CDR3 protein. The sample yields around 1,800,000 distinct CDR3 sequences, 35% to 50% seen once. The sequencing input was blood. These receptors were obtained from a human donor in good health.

CDR3: CASSSDPQEDTQYF. The CDR3, as DNA: TGTGCCAGCAGCTCCGACCCCCAGGAAGATACGCAGTATTTT. The rearrangement joins TRBV7-9 to TRBJ2-3; D ambiguous. V lost 4 bases and J lost 5, with 13 bases in between. The germline gives CDR1 SEHNR, CDR2 FQNEAQ (reference sequence). The CDR3 totals 14 residues.

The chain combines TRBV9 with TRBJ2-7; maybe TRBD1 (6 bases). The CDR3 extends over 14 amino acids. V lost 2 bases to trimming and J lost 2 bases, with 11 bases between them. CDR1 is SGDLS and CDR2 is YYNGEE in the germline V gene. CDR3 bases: TGTGCCAGCAGCGTTCGACAGGAGGCCTACGAGCAGTACTTC. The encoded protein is CASSVRQEAYEQYF.

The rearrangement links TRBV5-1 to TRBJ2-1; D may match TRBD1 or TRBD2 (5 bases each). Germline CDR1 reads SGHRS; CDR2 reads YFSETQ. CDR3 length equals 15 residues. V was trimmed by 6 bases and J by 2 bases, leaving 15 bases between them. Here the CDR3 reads CASMVLQGPYNEQFF. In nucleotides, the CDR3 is TGCGCCAGCATGGTGTTGCAGGGACCCTACAATGAGCAGTTCTTC.

This chain's CDR3 is CASSYVASGGQETQYF. DNA of the CDR3: TGTGCCAGCAGTTACGTGGCTAGCGGGGGGCAAGAGACCCAGTACTTC. The chain has TRBV6-2 or TRBV6-3 and TRBJ2-5; 11 nucleotides match TRBD2. Germline assignment: CDR1 MNHEY and CDR2 SVGEGT. The V and J ends lost 2 bases and 2 bases, in that order; junction bases with no gene match: 4. This CDR3 contains 16 residues.

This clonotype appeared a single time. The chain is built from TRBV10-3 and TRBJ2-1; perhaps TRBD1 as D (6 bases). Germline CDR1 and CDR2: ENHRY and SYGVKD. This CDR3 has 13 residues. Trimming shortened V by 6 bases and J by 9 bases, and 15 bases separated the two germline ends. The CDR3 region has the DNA TGTGCCATCAGATTCACAGGGAATAGTGAGCAGTTCTTC. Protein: CAIRFTGNSEQFF.

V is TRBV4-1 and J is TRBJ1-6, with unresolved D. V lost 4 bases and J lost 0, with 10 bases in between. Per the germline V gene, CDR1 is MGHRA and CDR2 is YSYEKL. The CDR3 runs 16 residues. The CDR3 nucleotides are TGCGCCAGCAGCCGAGGAATGGGCTCCTATAATTCACCCCTCCACTTT. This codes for CASSRGMGSYNSPLHF.

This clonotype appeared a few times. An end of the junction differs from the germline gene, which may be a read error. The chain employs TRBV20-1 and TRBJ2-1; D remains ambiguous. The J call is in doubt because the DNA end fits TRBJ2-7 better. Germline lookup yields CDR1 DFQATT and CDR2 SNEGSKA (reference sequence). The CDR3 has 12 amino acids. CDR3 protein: CSFWISSYEQYF. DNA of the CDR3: TGTTCCTTCTGGATCTCCTCCTACGAGCAGTACTTC.

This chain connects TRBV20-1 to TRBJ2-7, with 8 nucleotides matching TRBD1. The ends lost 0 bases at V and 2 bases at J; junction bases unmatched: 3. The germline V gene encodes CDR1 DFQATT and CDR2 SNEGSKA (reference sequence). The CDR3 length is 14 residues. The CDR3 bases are TGCAGTGCTAGAGAACCAGGGGGCGCCTACGAGCAGTACTTC. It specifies CSAREPGGAYEQYF.

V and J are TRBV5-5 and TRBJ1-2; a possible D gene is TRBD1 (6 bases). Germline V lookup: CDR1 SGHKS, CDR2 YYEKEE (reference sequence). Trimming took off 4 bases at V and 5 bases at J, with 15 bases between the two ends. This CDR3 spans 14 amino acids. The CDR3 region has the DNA TGTGCCAGCAGCGAAACAACAGGGTTGTATGGCTACACCTTC. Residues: CASSETTGLYGYTF.

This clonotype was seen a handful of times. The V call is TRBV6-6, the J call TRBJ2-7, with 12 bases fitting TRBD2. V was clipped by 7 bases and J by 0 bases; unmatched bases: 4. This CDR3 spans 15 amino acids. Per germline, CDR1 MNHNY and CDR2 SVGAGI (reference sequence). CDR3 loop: CASTPGLAGSYEQYF. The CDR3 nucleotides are TGTGCCAGCACCCCGGGACTAGCGGGCTCCTACGAGCAGTACTTC.

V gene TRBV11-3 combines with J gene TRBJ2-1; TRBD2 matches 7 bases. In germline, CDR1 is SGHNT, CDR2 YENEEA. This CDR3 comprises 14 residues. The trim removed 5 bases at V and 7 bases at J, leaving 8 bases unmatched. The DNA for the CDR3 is TGTGCCAGCAGCCCGGGGGGAACTAGTAATGAGCAGTTCTTC. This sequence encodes CASSPGGTSNEQFF.